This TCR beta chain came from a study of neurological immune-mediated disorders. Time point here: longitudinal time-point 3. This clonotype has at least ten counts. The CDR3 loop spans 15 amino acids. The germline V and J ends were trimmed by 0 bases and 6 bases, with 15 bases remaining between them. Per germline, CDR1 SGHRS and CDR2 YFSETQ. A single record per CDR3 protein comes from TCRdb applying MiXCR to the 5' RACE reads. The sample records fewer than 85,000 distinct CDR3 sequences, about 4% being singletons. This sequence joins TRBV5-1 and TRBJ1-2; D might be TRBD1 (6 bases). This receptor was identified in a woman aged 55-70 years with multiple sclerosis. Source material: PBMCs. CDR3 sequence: CASSLEGRGTNGYTF. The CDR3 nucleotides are TGCGCCAGCAGCTTGGAGGGCAGGGGAACTAATGGCTACACCTTC.